Below, 5 T cell receptor beta chains from the same sample are listed, as sequenced in a study of graft-versus-host responses after intestinal transplantation. Their target antigens are unknown. This table comes from immunoSEQ multiplex PCR, and its TCRdb copy is limited to in-frame clones, with some not included. The table lists more than 90,000 clones, roughly nine tenths of them singletons. This specimen was unstimulated CD4+ T cells sorted from spleen or lymph node cells, taken before transplant. All receptors come from a human donor who was the organ donor for an intestinal transplant.

The chain has TRBV5-1 and TRBJ2-7; TRBD1 agrees at 7 bases. In germline, CDR1 is SGHRS, CDR2 YFSETQ. Losses at the gene ends were 4 bases for V and 3 bases for J; bases not matched to a gene: 7. The CDR3 loop spans 14 amino acids. Here the CDR3 reads CASSRDSRNYEQYF. As DNA, the CDR3 is TGCGCCAGCAGCAGGGACAGCCGAAACTACGAGCAGTACTTC.

The gene calls are TRBV18 and TRBJ2-2; 10 bases agree with TRBD2. CDR3 length: 20 residues. Germline V gene sequence: CDR1 KGHSH, CDR2 LQKENI. V was clipped by 2 bases and J by 6 bases; unmatched bases: 18. CDR3 DNA: TGTGCCAGCTCACCAGTTTTTCTAGCGGGAGCCCGGCTTCCTCCCGGGGAGCTGTTTTTT. Protein: CASSPVFLAGARLPPGELFF.

The rearrangement uses TRBV27 and TRBJ2-7; D may be TRBD1 (6 bases). CDR1 MNHEY and CDR2 SMNVEV come from the germline V gene (reference sequence). The CDR3 runs 17 residues. V gave up 5 bases and J gave up 6 bases, with 26 bases separating them. The CDR3 region has the DNA TGTGCCAGCAGTCCCAGATATTTGACAGGTACCCCGATCGAGCAGTACTTC. Its protein is CASSPRYLTGTPIEQYF.

The chain combines TRBV19 with TRBJ2-5; tentatively, D is TRBD1 (6 bases). The J call may be mistaken, given a closer DNA end match to TRBJ2-7. This CDR3 has 14 amino acids. From germline, CDR1 is LNHDA and CDR2 SQIVND (reference sequence). The CDR3 bases are TGTGCCAGTAGTATAAGGACAGTCTCCTACGAGCAGTACTTC. Translation: CASSIRTVSYEQYF.

CDR3: CASSARSGSSYEQYF. DNA for the CDR3: TGTGCCAGCAGCGCTAGGAGCGGTAGCTCCTACGAGCAGTACTTC. The chain couples TRBV9 to TRBJ2-5; tentative D call: TRBD2 (5 bases). The J call may be mistaken, given a closer DNA end match to TRBJ2-7. This CDR3 region has 15 residues. Germline CDR1 reads SGDLS; CDR2 reads YYNGEE.